Listed here are 5 T cell receptor beta chains from one sample, sequenced in a study of T-cell reconstitution after alpha-beta-depleted transplantation in children (dated by TCRdb to the mid-2010s). Library creation used PCR. Reads for this sample came from an Illumina HiSeq 2500. To normalize quantification of the TCRbeta repertoire, the TCR libraries were built with molecular barcoding that relied on unique molecular identifiers. TCRdb redid the processing of the public reads, applying fastp at Q25 and MiXCR, and retained in-frame beta chains. Rows merge per CDR3 protein into single entries with the most common DNA and genes. In this sample the table shows roughly 500,000 distinct CDR3 sequences, roughly 10% of which occur a single time. Approximately 2% of the sample belongs to the ten largest clones. The treatment or condition label here, explained by the study, means: allogeneic hematopoietic cell transplantation with graft depleted of TCRalphabeta T cells and CD19 B cells.

This specimen was PBMCs, taken before TCRalphabeta/CD19-depleted stem cell transplant. The receptors were gathered from a child aged 2-15 years with inherited bone marrow failure, due to receive a stem cell transplant.

This clonotype was seen repeatedly, ten times or more. The chain is built from TRBV24-1 and TRBJ1-1; D might be TRBD1 (5 bases). With 5 bases removed from V and 4 bases from J, the gap between germline ends came to 10 bases. The CDR3 covers 13 residues. In germline, CDR1 is KGHDR, CDR2 SFDVKD. In DNA, the CDR3 is TGTGCCACCAGTGCTCAGGGATTCACTGAAGCTTTCTTT. Translated: CATSAQGFTEAFF.

This clonotype has ten or more counts. The gene calls are TRBV10-2 and TRBJ2-1, with D possibly TRBD2 on 5 matching bases. The CDR3 consists of 12 residues. The V end lost 5 bases, the J end lost 9 bases, and 11 bases lay between the germline ends. The germline gives CDR1 WSHSY, CDR2 SAAADI. The CDR3 spells CASSWARGEQFF. In DNA form, the CDR3 reads TGCGCCAGCAGTTGGGCCCGGGGTGAGCAGTTCTTC.

This clonotype was counted at least ten times. This chain links TRBV6-5 with TRBJ1-2; D not certain. The length of the CDR3 is 12 residues. The V end was cut by 4 bases, the J end by 4 bases, with 7 bases between. Germline assignment: CDR1 MNHEY and CDR2 SVGAGI. CDR3 bases: TGTGCCAGCAGTTCGGGAGTCTATGGCTACACCTTC. Translating it yields CASSSGVYGYTF.

The table lists this clonotype with many counts. V is TRBV4-3 and J is TRBJ2-5; the D gene is possibly TRBD2 (5 bases). CDR3 length equals 14 residues. The germline V and J ends were trimmed by 4 bases and 2 bases, with 11 bases remaining between them. Germline V gives CDR1 LGHNA, CDR2 YSLEER. The CDR3 DNA follows: TGCGCCAGCAGCCCCCGAAGGGAGCAAGAGACCCAGTACTTC. It codes for CASSPRREQETQYF.

A few counts support this clonotype. This chain connects TRBV20-1 to TRBJ2-2, with 13 bases that match TRBD2. Germline V gene lookup returns CDR1 DFQATT and CDR2 SNEGSKA (reference sequence). V shed 1 base, J shed 4 bases, and the junction held 9 bases outside the gene matches. This CDR3 spans 18 amino acids. In nucleotides, the CDR3 is TGCAGTGCTAGAGGGGGGACTAGCGGGATGCGATTCACCGGGGAGCTGTTTTTT. Amino acid sequence: CSARGGTSGMRFTGELFF.